Detailed here is one T cell receptor beta chain. Its antigen is unidentified. The data stem from a study of graft-versus-host responses after intestinal transplantation. Background on the study: Recipients obtained multivisceral, liver-intestinal, or isolated intestinal transplants.

Some clones are missing from TCRdb's copy, which holds only in-frame ones; the method was immunoSEQ multiplex PCR. The sample lists over 90,000 clones; 91% were seen once. The CDR3 has 17 residues. The J segment lost 5 bases and the V segment lost 0 bases, leaving 12 bases of the junction unmatched. Germline lookup yields CDR1 SQVTM and CDR2 ANQGSEA. Study-wide points: HvG clone declines early post-transplant were associated with peak circulating GvH levels.

The material was unstimulated CD4+ T cells sorted from spleen or lymph node cells, obtained before transplant. This clonotype was sampled from a human donor who was the organ donor for an intestinal transplant. V usage is TRBV29-1 and J usage is TRBJ1-1, with 10 positions matching TRBD1. The CDR3 nucleotides read TGCAGCGTTGAAGATACAGGACAGGGGGGATTTTGGACTGAAGCTTTCTTT. It codes for CSVEDTGQGGFWTEAFF.